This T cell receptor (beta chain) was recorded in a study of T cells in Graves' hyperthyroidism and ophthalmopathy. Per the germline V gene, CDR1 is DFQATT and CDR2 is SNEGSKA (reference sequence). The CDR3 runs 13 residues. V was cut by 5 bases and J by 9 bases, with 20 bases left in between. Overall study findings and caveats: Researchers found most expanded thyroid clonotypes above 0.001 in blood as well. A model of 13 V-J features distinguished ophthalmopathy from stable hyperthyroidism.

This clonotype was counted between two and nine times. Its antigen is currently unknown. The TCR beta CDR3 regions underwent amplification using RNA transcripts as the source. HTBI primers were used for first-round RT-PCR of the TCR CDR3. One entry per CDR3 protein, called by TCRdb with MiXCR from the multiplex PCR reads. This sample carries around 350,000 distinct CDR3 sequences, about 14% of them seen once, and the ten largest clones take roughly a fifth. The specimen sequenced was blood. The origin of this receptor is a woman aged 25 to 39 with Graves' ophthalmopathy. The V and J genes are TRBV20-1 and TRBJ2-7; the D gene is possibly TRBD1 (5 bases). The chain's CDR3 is CSAQTDPPAVQYF. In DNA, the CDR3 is TGCAGTGCTCAGACAGACCCCCCGGCTGTGCAGTACTTC.